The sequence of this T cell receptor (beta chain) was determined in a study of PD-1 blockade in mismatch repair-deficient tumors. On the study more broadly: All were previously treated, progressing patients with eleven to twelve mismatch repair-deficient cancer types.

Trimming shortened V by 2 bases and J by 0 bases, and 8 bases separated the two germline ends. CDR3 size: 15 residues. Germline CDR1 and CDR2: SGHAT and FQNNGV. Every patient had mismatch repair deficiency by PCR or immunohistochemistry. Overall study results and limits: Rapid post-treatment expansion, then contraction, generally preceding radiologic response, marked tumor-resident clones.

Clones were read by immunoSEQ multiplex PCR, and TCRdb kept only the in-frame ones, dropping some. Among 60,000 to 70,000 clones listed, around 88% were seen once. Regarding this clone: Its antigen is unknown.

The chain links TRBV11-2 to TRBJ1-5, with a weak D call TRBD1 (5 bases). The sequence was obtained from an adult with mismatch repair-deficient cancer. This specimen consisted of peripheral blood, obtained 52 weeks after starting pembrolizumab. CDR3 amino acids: CASSLLGLSNQPQHF. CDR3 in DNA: TGTGCCAGCAGCTTATTGGGACTTAGCAATCAGCCCCAGCATTTT. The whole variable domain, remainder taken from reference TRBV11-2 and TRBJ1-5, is EAGVAQSPRYKIIEKRQSVAFWCNPISGHATLYWYQQILGQGPKLLIQFQNNGVVDDSQLPKDRFSAERLKGVDSTLKIQPAKLEDSAVYLCASSLLGLSNQPQHFGDGTRLSIL.